This is a list of T cell receptor beta chains from one sample in a study of blood T cells in healthy people across ages. TCRdb itself ran the 5' RACE reads through MiXCR, one entry per CDR3 protein. The sample holds about 1.1 million distinct CDR3 sequences, roughly two fifths seen once. Input material: blood. The receptors here all came from a young man in good health. The CDR3 runs from the conserved cysteine through the conserved F or W. Fields, in order: clone size, V gene, J gene, D gene, CDR3 DNA, CDR3 protein. The D gene is left open where the match is weak. Clone size, where shown, is once, few, many, or a class for clones that have expanded.

clone size: .
V gene: TRBV5-5
J gene: TRBJ1-4
D gene: .
CDR3 DNA: TGTGCCAGCAGCTTGTCTGAGCAGCACCATGAAAAACTGTTTTTT
CDR3 protein: CASSLSEQHHEKLFF

clone size: once
V gene: TRBV3-1
J gene: TRBJ1-2
D gene: .
CDR3 DNA: TGTGCCAGCAGCCACCGGGGGGGGAATGGCTACACCTTC
CDR3 protein: CASSHRGGNGYTF

clone size: .
V gene: TRBV20-1
J gene: TRBJ1-1
D gene: .
CDR3 DNA: TGCAGTGCTAACCCTCGGCGGAACACTGAAGCTTTCTTT
CDR3 protein: CSANPRRNTEAFF

clone size: many
V gene: TRBV5-4
J gene: TRBJ2-1
D gene: TRBD2
CDR3 DNA: TGTGCCAGCAGCCTGGGACTAGCGGGTTCCTCCTACAATGAGCAGTTCTTC
CDR3 protein: CASSLGLAGSSYNEQFF

clone size: .
V gene: TRBV2
J gene: TRBJ1-2
D gene: .
CDR3 DNA: TGTGCCAGCAGTGAGGGGTACGGGGGCGGCTACACCTTC
CDR3 protein: CASSEGYGGGYTF

clone size: .
V gene: TRBV20-1
J gene: TRBJ2-7
D gene: TRBD1
CDR3 DNA: TGCAGTGCTAATCCGGACAGGTCTTCAGCCTACGAGCAGTACTTC
CDR3 protein: CSANPDRSSAYEQYF

clone size: few
V gene: TRBV4-3
J gene: TRBJ1-1
D gene: TRBD1
CDR3 DNA: TGCGCCAGCAGCCAAACTGACAGGGCTGGTGAAGCTTTCTTT
CDR3 protein: CASSQTDRAGEAFF

clone size: .
V gene: TRBV7-9
J gene: TRBJ1-2
D gene: .
CDR3 DNA: TGTGCCAGCAGCTTTGGGGAGGGGAGCCCCTATGGCTACACCTTC
CDR3 protein: CASSFGEGSPYGYTF

clone size: .
V gene: TRBV5-1
J gene: TRBJ2-7
D gene: .
CDR3 DNA: TGCGCCAGCAGTTCCGACCTTGCCGAGCAGTACTTC
CDR3 protein: CASSSDLAEQYF

clone size: few
V gene: TRBV6-6
J gene: TRBJ1-2
D gene: .
CDR3 DNA: TGTGCCAGCAGTTACTCGAGGGCGGGGTCTAACTATGGCTACACCTTC
CDR3 protein: CASSYSRAGSNYGYTF

clone size: .
V gene: TRBV7-2
J gene: TRBJ2-3
D gene: .
CDR3 DNA: TGTGCCAGCAGCTTAGCTAGCGTCAGCACAGATACGCAGTATTTT
CDR3 protein: CASSLASVSTDTQYF

clone size: .
V gene: TRBV20-1
J gene: TRBJ2-1
D gene: .
CDR3 DNA: TGCAGTGCGCGACTGGTCCTGGGGGAAACGAGCTCCTACAATGAGCAGTTCTTC
CDR3 protein: CSARLVLGETSSYNEQFF

clone size: many
V gene: TRBV6-5
J gene: TRBJ2-4
D gene: .
CDR3 DNA: TGTGCCAGCAGTCCCCGGGGAACCAAAAACATTCAGTACTTC
CDR3 protein: CASSPRGTKNIQYF

clone size: few
V gene: TRBV6-2/TRBV6-3
J gene: TRBJ2-7
D gene: .
CDR3 DNA: TGTGCCAGCAGTACCACAGGGTCTTTGCAGTACTTC
CDR3 protein: CASSTTGSLQYF

clone size: .
V gene: TRBV6-1
J gene: TRBJ1-2
D gene: .
CDR3 DNA: TGTGCCAGCAGTGAAGCAGGAGGAAACGGCTACACCTTC
CDR3 protein: CASSEAGGNGYTF

clone size: few
V gene: TRBV4-3
J gene: TRBJ1-2
D gene: .
CDR3 DNA: TGCGCCAGCAGCCAAGACGGCAGCTACTATGGCTACACCTTC
CDR3 protein: CASSQDGSYYGYTF

clone size: .
V gene: TRBV6-5
J gene: TRBJ2-7
D gene: .
CDR3 DNA: TGTGCCAGCAGTCACTATTCAGGACAGCCTCAAGAGATCCAGTACTTC
CDR3 protein: CASSHYSGQPQEIQYF

clone size: .
V gene: TRBV4-3
J gene: TRBJ2-6
D gene: .
CDR3 DNA: TGCGCCAGCAGCCAGGCCGTGTCGGACTCTGGGGCCAACGTCCTGACTTTC
CDR3 protein: CASSQAVSDSGANVLTF

clone size: .
V gene: TRBV20-1
J gene: TRBJ1-2
D gene: .
CDR3 DNA: TGCAGTGCAGGAGACAGGAACTATGGCTACACCTTC
CDR3 protein: CSAGDRNYGYTF

clone size: few
V gene: TRBV10-3
J gene: TRBJ1-5
D gene: .
CDR3 DNA: TGTGCCATCAGTGAGTCTTTTAGGGGTGAAGGGCAGCCCCAGCATTTT
CDR3 protein: CAISESFRGEGQPQHF

clone size: .
V gene: TRBV7-2
J gene: TRBJ1-2
D gene: .
CDR3 DNA: TGTGCCAGCATCCAGATACAGGGATCCTCCGGCTACACCTTC
CDR3 protein: CASIQIQGSSGYTF

clone size: .
V gene: TRBV12-3/TRBV12-4
J gene: TRBJ2-7
D gene: .
CDR3 DNA: TGTGCCAGCAGTTCTCTCCCGGACGGCTACAATGAGCAGTACTTC
CDR3 protein: CASSSLPDGYNEQYF

clone size: .
V gene: TRBV7-3
J gene: TRBJ1-5
D gene: TRBD1
CDR3 DNA: TGTGCCAGCAGCCCAGGGGGAGGTATTAATCAGCCCCAGCATTTT
CDR3 protein: CASSPGGGINQPQHF

clone size: few
V gene: TRBV13
J gene: TRBJ2-7
D gene: .
CDR3 DNA: TGTGCCAGCAGCCCAGACCGGATCTCCTACGAGCAGTACTTC
CDR3 protein: CASSPDRISYEQYF

clone size: .
V gene: TRBV30
J gene: TRBJ2-7
D gene: .
CDR3 DNA: TGTGCCTGGAGTGTGGTAGACTACGAGCAGTACTTC
CDR3 protein: CAWSVVDYEQYF

clone size: .
V gene: TRBV7-6
J gene: TRBJ1-6
D gene: .
CDR3 DNA: TGTGCCAGCAGCTTATACGGGACAATCTTCGACGTTAATTCACCCCTCCACTTT
CDR3 protein: CASSLYGTIFDVNSPLHF

clone size: once
V gene: TRBV7-2
J gene: TRBJ2-3
D gene: .
CDR3 DNA: TGTGCCAGCAGCTCCCTACCTAGCGCAGATACGCAGTATTTT
CDR3 protein: CASSSLPSADTQYF

clone size: .
V gene: TRBV9
J gene: TRBJ2-2
D gene: .
CDR3 DNA: TGTGCCAGCAGCGTCTCGGGGTTCGTCACCGGGGAGCTGTTTTTT
CDR3 protein: CASSVSGFVTGELFF

clone size: few
V gene: TRBV20-1
J gene: TRBJ1-2
D gene: .
CDR3 DNA: TGCAGTGCTGAGGGAGGCCCTACTAACTATGGCTACACCTTC
CDR3 protein: CSAEGGPTNYGYTF

clone size: .
V gene: TRBV7-9
J gene: TRBJ2-1
D gene: .
CDR3 DNA: TGTGCCAGCAGCCCGCGAATGCGACAGGGAGGAGAGCAGTTCTTC
CDR3 protein: CASSPRMRQGGEQFF

clone size: .
V gene: TRBV4-1
J gene: TRBJ1-2
D gene: .
CDR3 DNA: TGCGCCAGCAGCGCCTACGGGACGGGTCTAAACTATGGCTACACCTTC
CDR3 protein: CASSAYGTGLNYGYTF

clone size: .
V gene: TRBV6-5
J gene: TRBJ2-1
D gene: TRBD2
CDR3 DNA: TGTGCCAGCAGCCTCAGCGGGGGGCTGGAGTTCTTC
CDR3 protein: CASSLSGGLEFF

clone size: .
V gene: TRBV7-3
J gene: TRBJ2-5
D gene: .
CDR3 DNA: TGTGCCAGCAGCTTTCAGGGAGGTGAAGAGACCCAGTACTTC
CDR3 protein: CASSFQGGEETQYF

clone size: few
V gene: TRBV30
J gene: TRBJ2-7
D gene: TRBD2
CDR3 DNA: TGTGCCCTCACCCGGGAGGACGAGCAGTACTTC
CDR3 protein: CALTREDEQYF

clone size: .
V gene: TRBV27
J gene: TRBJ1-1
D gene: .
CDR3 DNA: TGTGCCAGCAGTTTATCCCCGGGGCTGGACACTGAAGCTTTCTTT
CDR3 protein: CASSLSPGLDTEAFF

clone size: once
V gene: TRBV12-3/TRBV12-4
J gene: TRBJ1-4
D gene: TRBD1
CDR3 DNA: TGTGCCAGCAGTCAAGGGGACAGACCGATTAATGAAAAACTGTTTTTT
CDR3 protein: CASSQGDRPINEKLFF

clone size: .
V gene: TRBV7-9
J gene: TRBJ1-1
D gene: .
CDR3 DNA: TGTGCCAGCAGCCTGGGACCTGGGGGGTCTTTTGAAGCTTTCTTT
CDR3 protein: CASSLGPGGSFEAFF

clone size: few
V gene: TRBV9
J gene: TRBJ2-7
D gene: .
CDR3 DNA: TGTGCCAGCAGCGAGGACAGTTCCTACGAGCAGTACTTC
CDR3 protein: CASSEDSSYEQYF

clone size: .
V gene: TRBV12-3/TRBV12-4
J gene: TRBJ1-2
D gene: TRBD1
CDR3 DNA: TGTGCCAGCAGTTCCCCCTGGACAGGGGGCTATGGCTACACCTTC
CDR3 protein: CASSSPWTGGYGYTF

clone size: few
V gene: TRBV20-1
J gene: TRBJ2-1
D gene: TRBD2
CDR3 DNA: TGCAGTGCTGATCCCCCCAGCGGGGCCTACAATGAGCAGTTCTTC
CDR3 protein: CSADPPSGAYNEQFF

clone size: .
V gene: TRBV27
J gene: TRBJ2-7
D gene: .
CDR3 DNA: TGTGCCAGCCAGAATCACTTGAAGAACGAGCAGTACTTC
CDR3 protein: CASQNHLKNEQYF

clone size: .
V gene: TRBV28
J gene: TRBJ2-1
D gene: .
CDR3 DNA: TGTGCCAGCAGTTTAACGGGAGCCACCTACAATAAGCAGTTCTTC
CDR3 protein: CASSLTGATYNKQFF

clone size: .
V gene: TRBV10-3
J gene: TRBJ2-7
D gene: TRBD1
CDR3 DNA: TGTGCCATCAGCCACCGGGACAGTTCCTACGAGCAGTACTTC
CDR3 protein: CAISHRDSSYEQYF

clone size: few
V gene: TRBV29-1
J gene: TRBJ2-5
D gene: .
CDR3 DNA: TGCAGCGTTACAGAGTTCCAAGAGACCCAGTACTTC
CDR3 protein: CSVTEFQETQYF

clone size: .
V gene: TRBV4-1
J gene: TRBJ1-1
D gene: .
CDR3 DNA: TGCGCCTCTAGCAAGGGTATTTCCCCGGGAACTGAAGCTTTCTTT
CDR3 protein: CASSKGISPGTEAFF

clone size: .
V gene: TRBV4-3
J gene: TRBJ1-3
D gene: .
CDR3 DNA: TGCGCCAGCAGTCCGGGCCGGGGTCGCTCTGGAAACACCATATATTTT
CDR3 protein: CASSPGRGRSGNTIYF

clone size: many
V gene: TRBV9
J gene: TRBJ2-1
D gene: .
CDR3 DNA: TGTGCCAGCAGCGTAGGGTATGAGCAGTTCTTC
CDR3 protein: CASSVGYEQFF

clone size: few
V gene: TRBV7-6
J gene: TRBJ2-7
D gene: TRBD2
CDR3 DNA: TGTGCCAGCAGCTTAGGGACTAGCGTCGAGCAGTACTTC
CDR3 protein: CASSLGTSVEQYF

clone size: .
V gene: TRBV7-8
J gene: TRBJ1-4
D gene: .
CDR3 DNA: TGTGCCAGCCCTAGGCGAGATCGTCGTGGTGAAAAACTGTTTTTT
CDR3 protein: CASPRRDRRGEKLFF

clone size: few
V gene: TRBV15
J gene: TRBJ1-2
D gene: .
CDR3 DNA: TGTGCCACCAGCTCAAGCCGCTTAGGGTATGGCTACACCTTC
CDR3 protein: CATSSSRLGYGYTF

clone size: .
V gene: TRBV20-1
J gene: TRBJ1-4
D gene: .
CDR3 DNA: TGCAGTGCCCCAAACCCCGGGACATTTCAGGGACTGTTTTTT
CDR3 protein: CSAPNPGTFQGLFF

clone size: .
V gene: TRBV7-2
J gene: TRBJ2-5
D gene: TRBD1
CDR3 DNA: TGTGCCAGCAGCTTAGGGGACAGAAAACAAGAGACCCAGTACTTC
CDR3 protein: CASSLGDRKQETQYF

clone size: .
V gene: TRBV28
J gene: TRBJ2-3
D gene: TRBD2
CDR3 DNA: TGTGCCACAGACACTAGCGGGGGAACAGATACGCAGTATTTT
CDR3 protein: CATDTSGGTDTQYF